The sequence of this TCR beta chain was determined in a study of blood T cells in healthy people across ages. As to this clonotype: Its matching antigen is unknown.

Primed by a sample-barcoded 5' primer and a J-beta primer mix, a second PCR proceeded for 7 to 11 cycles. TCRdb reanalysed the 5' RACE reads using MiXCR and keeps one entry per CDR3 protein. The sample includes 800,000 or so distinct CDR3 sequences, around a quarter of them seen just once. Trimming left V 0 bases short and J 1 base short, with 12 bases between. The CDR3 has 15 residues. Germline V gives CDR1 DFQATT, CDR2 SNEGSKA (reference sequence). Findings of the study overall: Unsorted PBMC input precluded a conclusive naive versus antigen-experienced comparison.

The same data also contributed to another study, on T cells of mothers and their children. That source reports: Three healthy Caucasian mothers and their six children were the donors. Nobody spotted any persistent microchimeric T cell clones.

The chain combines TRBV20-1 with TRBJ1-2; D remains unclear. The source is a boy aged 5-17 years in good health. The sequencing sample was made of blood. CDR3 DNA: TGCAGTGCTAGAGATGCCAAGGGTGGTAACTATGGCTACACCTTC. It is translated as CSARDAKGGNYGYTF.